Given below is one T cell receptor (beta chain) in context. Sequenced by immunoSEQ multiplex PCR; TCRdb stores in-frame clones only, minus some. The sample holds roughly 11,000 clones; 89% are singletons and the top ten take approximately 3.9%. The data are from a study of T cell clonotyping in hematopoietic cell transplantation. CDR1 and CDR2 from the germline V gene are MRHNA and SNTAGT. With 2 bases clipped from V and 1 base from J, the junction kept 0 bases outside the gene matches. CDR3 length equals 14 residues. Material: peripheral blood mononuclear cells. The sequence derives from a human donor who either received an allogeneic hematopoietic cell transplant for a myeloid malignancy or was a related donor (not recorded which). Some clones in this sample may be carry-over from other donors' samples. This chain uses TRBV6-4 with TRBJ2-3; 7 nucleotides match TRBD2. The CDR3 bases are TGTGCCAGCAGTGACGCGGGGGGCACAGATACGCAGTATTTT. It specifies CASSDAGGTDTQYF.